This is a list of T cell receptor beta chains from one sample in a study of blood T cells in healthy people across ages. From the 5' RACE reads, TCRdb called clonotypes with MiXCR, one entry per CDR3 protein. Here the sample spans roughly 860,000 distinct CDR3 sequences, around two thirds being singletons. Sequenced: blood. These receptor sequences come from a man aged 25-45 years in good health. The CDR3 runs from the conserved cysteine through the conserved F or W.

>TRBV25-1|TRBJ1-6|17
CASSSDRPIEDNSPLHF
>TRBV20-1|TRBJ1-2|13
CSARDWAEYGYTF
>TRBV5-1|TRBJ2-1|17
CASSLGLAGGAYNEQFF
>TRBV3-1|TRBJ2-1|14
CASSQGTDRNEQFF
>TRBV29-1|TRBJ2-5|13
CSVDGAAGETQYF
>TRBV4-3|TRBJ2-7|14
CASSPVGAAYEQYF
>TRBV7-9|TRBJ1-1|15
CASSPTRGKNTEAFF
>TRBV4-1|TRBJ1-2|13
CASSQAHRYGYTF
>TRBV10-3|TRBJ1-2|13
CAISEPGHRTHTF
>TRBV6-5|TRBJ1-2|13
CASKPGPTGGYTF
>TRBV12-3/TRBV12-4|TRBJ1-5|14
CASRGQGRNQPQHF
>TRBV6-1|TRBJ1-2|13
CASSVGRPGGYTF
>TRBV7-2|TRBJ2-5|14
CASSLSYASETQYF
>TRBV20-1|TRBJ1-6|14
CSARPTGTNSPLHF
>TRBV13|TRBJ1-1|16
CASSLEGTGMNTEAFF
>TRBV7-9|TRBJ1-2|15
CASSLTGTSNYGYTF
>TRBV6-2/TRBV6-3|TRBJ2-3|14
CASSSSSIPDTQYF
>TRBV4-3|TRBJ2-5|13
CASSQGQGETQYF
>TRBV29-1|TRBJ2-5|12
CSVGLRVGTQYF
>TRBV20-1|TRBJ2-6|16
CSARWEGLSGANVLTF
>TRBV7-2|TRBJ2-5|17
CASSEGLAGPYQETQYF
>TRBV7-2|TRBJ2-1|15
CASSFGMFTLYEQFF
>TRBV7-2|TRBJ2-5|17
CASSPGRGRGLRETQYF
>TRBV7-9|.|15
CASSSGQGSSDEQYF
>TRBV6-5|TRBJ2-1|15
CASSYSGGATHEQFF
>TRBV20-1|TRBJ2-3|15
CSATGLQGDTDTQYF
>TRBV4-2|TRBJ1-2|15
CASSQAVQGAGGYTF
>TRBV11-2|TRBJ2-1|15
CASSLDPGLVDEQFF
>TRBV18|TRBJ2-1|14
CASSPQGSYNEQFF
>TRBV10-3|TRBJ1-2|13
CATSGTGDDGYTF
>TRBV6-6|TRBJ2-7|12
CASRTGVSEQYF
>TRBV20-1|TRBJ2-7|13
CSANRGFSYEQYF
>TRBV6-1|.|15
CASRTPGRGYYEQYF
>TRBV29-1|TRBJ1-2|14
CSVATQGQGYGYTF
>TRBV3-1|TRBJ2-5|15
CASSQDFRQGKTQYF
>TRBV12-3/TRBV12-4|TRBJ2-5|14
CASSLSGSRETQYF
>TRBV12-3/TRBV12-4|TRBJ2-5|16
CASSATGYGYQETQYF
>TRBV7-3|TRBJ2-3|15
CASSLGLAGSDTQYF
>TRBV5-1|TRBJ2-1|14
CASTRDSENNEQFF
>TRBV29-1|TRBJ1-2|12
CSVDLQGGGYTF
>TRBV4-3|TRBJ2-7|14
CASSRSGQSYEQYF
>TRBV4-2|TRBJ2-1|17
CASSQGARLAVYNEQFF